Following are 12 T cell receptor beta chains from one sample sequenced in a study of cytomegalovirus exposure and HLA in healthy donors. The study ran its PCR with 60 Vbeta and 13 Jbeta primers. Sequencing used immunoSEQ multiplex PCR; TCRdb keeps in-frame clones, though not all of them. In the table there are 100,000 to 150,000 clones, around 72% of which are singletons. Sequencing was carried out using PBMCs. These receptors were taken from a man aged 25 to 40 in good health and CMV-seronegative.

The chain recombines TRBV5-1 with TRBJ1-2, with 12 bases aligning to TRBD1. CDR3 length equals 15 residues. Germline CDR1 SGHRS, CDR2 YFSETQ. V lost 0 bases, J lost 7 bases, and 4 bases stayed unmatched. The CDR3 region is CASSLVGTGGLGYTF. The CDR3 nucleotides are TGCGCCAGCAGCTTGGTGGGGACAGGGGGCCTTGGCTACACCTTC.

The genes are TRBV28 and TRBJ2-7, with 9 bases lining up with TRBD2. Germline V gene data show CDR1 as MDHEN and CDR2 as SYDVKM. This CDR3 has 13 residues. V shed 2 bases and J 6 bases; nucleotides not matched to a gene: 2. CDR3 sequence: CASSLVAGVEQYF. CDR3 nucleotides: TGTGCCAGCAGTTTAGTAGCGGGGGTCGAGCAGTACTTC.

The chain is built from TRBV27 and TRBJ2-7, with TRBD1 matching 7 bases. V was clipped by 2 bases and J by 6 bases; unmatched bases: 13. CDR1 MNHEY and CDR2 SMNVEV come from the germline V gene (reference sequence). The CDR3 is made up of 16 amino acids. DNA for the CDR3: TGTGCCAGCAGTTTAACGCGAACGACAGGGCCCCTCGAGCAGTACTTC. Amino acids: CASSLTRTTGPLEQYF.

This clone appeared a single time. CDR3 sequence reads: CASKPTSGDTDTQYF. In DNA, the CDR3 is TGCGCCAGCAAACCTACTAGCGGGGATACAGATACGCAGTATTTT. The genes are TRBV10-2 and TRBJ2-3; 10 positions match TRBD2. CDR3 length: 15 residues. V trimming: 7 bases; J trimming: 3 bases; junction bases outside the gene matches: 7. CDR1 WSHSY and CDR2 SAAADI come from the germline V gene.

The V call is TRBV4-1, the J call TRBJ2-2; perhaps TRBD2 as D (5 bases). This CDR3 region has 21 residues. The germline V and J ends were trimmed by 2 bases and 2 bases, with 27 bases remaining between them. Germline values: CDR1 MGHRA, CDR2 YSYEKL. Written as DNA, the CDR3 is TGCGCCAGCAGCCAACTCCTACCGGGAACCTCGCTTCCTCCTAACACCGGGGAGCTGTTTTTT. Protein product: CASSQLLPGTSLPPNTGELFF.

This clone was seen more than once but under ten times. The V call is TRBV7-9, the J call TRBJ1-1; D is possibly TRBD1 (5 bases). V was pared by 6 bases and J by 4 bases, with 15 bases between. The length of the CDR3 is 14 residues. Germline V gene lookup returns CDR1 SEHNR and CDR2 FQNEAQ (reference sequence). CDR3 coding DNA: TGTGCCAGCAGAAAAGGGGAGGGCGGCACTGAAGCTTTCTTT. It specifies CASRKGEGGTEAFF. Complete variable domain (other parts from reference TRBV7-9 and TRBJ1-1): DTGVSQNPRHKITKRGQNVTFRCDPISEHNRLYWYRQTLGQGPEFLTYFQNEAQLEKSRLLSDRFSAERPKGSFSTLEIQRTEQGDSAMYLCASRKGEGGTEAFFGQGTRLTVV.

V usage is TRBV4-3 and J usage is TRBJ2-4; D possibly corresponds to TRBD1 (6 bases). The CDR3 runs 17 residues. Germline V CDR1 and CDR2: LGHNA, YSLEER. V was pared by 0 bases and J by 0 bases, with 12 bases between. The CDR3: CASSQDARGPAKNIQYF. The CDR3 DNA reads as TGCGCCAGCAGCCAAGATGCCAGGGGACCAGCCAAAAACATTCAGTACTTC.

The gene calls are TRBV4-3 and TRBJ2-5; the match to TRBD1 covers 8 bases. Trimming took 1 base from V and 5 from J; bases not matched to a gene: 12. Germline V gene lookup returns CDR1 LGHNA and CDR2 YSLEER. This CDR3 comprises 17 residues. The CDR3 region has the DNA TGCGCCAGCAGCCAAGGGCCGAGGTCCGGACAGGGTGAGACCCAGTACTTC. Its translation is CASSQGPRSGQGETQYF.

The J gene is TRBJ2-1, the V gene TRBV11-3, with a tentative D call TRBD2 (6 bases). The germline V gene has CDR1 SGHNT and CDR2 YENEEA. CDR3 size: 16 residues. Trimming removed 4 bases at V and 0 bases at J, with 13 bases between. CDR3: CASSSGTLSSYNEQFF. The CDR3 nucleotides read TGTGCCAGCAGCTCCGGGACTCTGAGCTCCTACAATGAGCAGTTCTTC.

J is TRBJ1-5 and V is TRBV7-3; D ambiguous. V lost 5 bases and J 5 bases, leaving 10 bases between the germline ends. The CDR3 is 13 residues long. The germline V gene has CDR1 SGHTA and CDR2 FQGTGA. CDR3 in amino acids: CASSPTGDQPQHF. In DNA form, the CDR3 reads TGTGCCAGCAGCCCGACGGGAGATCAGCCCCAGCATTTT.

This rearrangement joins TRBV28 to TRBJ2-4, with TRBD2 matching 9 bases. The ends lost 3 bases at V and 7 bases at J; junction bases unmatched: 4. Germline V gene data show CDR1 as MDHEN and CDR2 as SYDVKM. CDR3 length: 14 residues. The CDR3 here is CASSFRRGGNIQYF. CDR3 in DNA: TGTGCCAGCAGTTTTCGGCGGGGGGGGAACATTCAGTACTTC.

This sequence joins TRBV7-3 and TRBJ2-2; no definite D call. The CDR3 is 13 residues long. The germline CDR1 and CDR2 sequences are SGHTA and FQGTGA. Trimming removed 3 bases from V and 5 bases from J, with 7 bases in between. The CDR3 coding sequence is TGTGCCAGCAGCTTCCGGCGGACCGGGGAGCTGTTTTTT. It codes for CASSFRRTGELFF.